The 8 T cell receptor beta chains reported below all come from one sample, sequenced in a study of blood T cell repertoires in COVID-19. TCRdb's table, derived via immunoSEQ multiplex PCR, lists solely in-frame clones and lacks some. Here the sample spans 250,000 to 350,000 clones, roughly 83% being singletons. The sample was peripheral blood. These receptors all come from a human donor with COVID-19, enrolled during active disease. The donor label of this sample is uncertain.

The V call is TRBV10-1, the J call TRBJ2-1; 7 positions agree with TRBD1. With 3 bases clipped from V and 9 bases from J, the junction kept 5 bases outside the gene matches. This CDR3 contains 13 residues. The germline V gene has CDR1 WNHNN and CDR2 SYGVQD (reference sequence). The chain's CDR3 is CASSDETGTEQFF. The CDR3 DNA follows: TGCGCCAGCAGTGACGAGACAGGGACTGAGCAGTTCTTC.

The chain combines TRBV6-6 with TRBJ2-7, with 9 bases identical to TRBD1. From germline, CDR1 is MNHNY and CDR2 SVGAGI (reference sequence). Germline trimming cut 8 bases from V and 4 bases from J; bases unmatched to any gene: 6. CDR3 length equals 13 residues. The CDR3 DNA sequence: TGTGCCAGCGGGAGACAGGGGGGTTACGAGCAGTACTTC. The encoded protein is CASGRQGGYEQYF.

The chain carries TRBV27 and TRBJ2-3; 10 nucleotides match TRBD2. Germline CDR1 and CDR2: MNHEY and SMNVEV (reference sequence). CDR3 length equals 13 residues. After removal of 7 bases from V and 10 bases from J, the junction contained 8 bases not matched to a gene. In nucleotides, the CDR3 is TGTGCCAGCAAAGTAAGCGGGAGGGCCGCGCAGTATTTT. This encodes CASKVSGRAAQYF.

This clone occurred once. This sequence joins TRBV19 and TRBJ1-6; 7 bases map to TRBD1. J lost 6 bases, V lost 5 bases, and 4 bases had no gene match. Germline V gives CDR1 LNHDA, CDR2 SQIVND (reference sequence). The CDR3 has 14 residues. The CDR3 sequence: CASSADRSNSPLHF. CDR3 bases: TGTGCCAGTAGTGCGGACAGGTCTAATTCACCCCTCCACTTT.

The J gene is TRBJ2-1, the V gene TRBV12-5, with TRBD1 matching 7 bases. The CDR3 loop spans 17 amino acids. After removal of 6 bases from V and 4 bases from J, the junction contained 15 bases not matched to a gene. Germline V CDR1 and CDR2: LGHNT, FRNRAP. The CDR3 region is CASGQDHGTVYYNEQFF. As DNA, the CDR3 is TGTGCTAGTGGGCAGGACCATGGGACAGTGTATTACAATGAGCAGTTCTTC. The full variable domain, completed using reference TRBV12-5 and TRBJ2-1, is DARVTQTPRHKVTEMGQEVTMRCQPILGHNTVFWYRQTMMQGLELLAYFRNRAPLDDSGMPKDRFSAEMPDATLATLKIQPSEPRDSAVYFCASGQDHGTVYYNEQFFGPGTRLTVL.

The chain has TRBV3-1 (or the pseudogene TRBV3-2) and TRBJ1-2; 8 nucleotides match TRBD1. Germline lookup yields CDR1 LGHDT and CDR2 YNNKEL (reference sequence). After removal of 1 base from V and 4 bases from J, the junction contained 5 bases not matched to a gene. The CDR3 is 15 residues long. The CDR3 loop reads CASSQASGTGYGYTF. DNA of the CDR3: TGTGCCAGCAGCCAAGCCTCCGGGACAGGCTATGGCTACACCTTC.

The chain combines TRBV6-5 with TRBJ2-1; D perhaps matches TRBD1 (6 bases). The germline V gene has CDR1 MNHEY and CDR2 SVGAGI. V shed 6 bases and J shed 2 bases, with 14 bases lying between them. The CDR3 runs to 15 residues. The DNA for the CDR3 is TGTGCCAGCAGCTCCGGACAGCTTCCCTACAATGAGCAGTTCTTC. This sequence encodes CASSSGQLPYNEQFF.

The rearrangement joins TRBV9 to TRBJ1-6; D unclear. The CDR3 runs to 14 residues. Per germline, CDR1 SGDLS and CDR2 YYNGEE. Trimming pared 1 base from V and 10 bases from J, leaving 12 bases between. The CDR3 region is CASSVKAEASPLHF. In nucleotides, the CDR3 is TGTGCCAGCAGCGTAAAGGCAGAGGCGTCACCCCTCCACTTT.